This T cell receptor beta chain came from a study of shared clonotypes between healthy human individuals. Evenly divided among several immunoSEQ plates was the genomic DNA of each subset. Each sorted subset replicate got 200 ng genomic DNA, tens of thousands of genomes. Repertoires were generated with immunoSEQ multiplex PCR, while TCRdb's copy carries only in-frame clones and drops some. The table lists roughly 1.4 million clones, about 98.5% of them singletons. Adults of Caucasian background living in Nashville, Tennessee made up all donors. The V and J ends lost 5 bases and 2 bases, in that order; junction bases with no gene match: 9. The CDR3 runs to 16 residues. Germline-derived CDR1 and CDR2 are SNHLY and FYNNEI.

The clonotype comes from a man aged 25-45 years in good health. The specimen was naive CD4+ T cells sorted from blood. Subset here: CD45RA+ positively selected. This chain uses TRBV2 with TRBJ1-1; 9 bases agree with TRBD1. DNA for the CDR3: TGTGCCAGCAGTCCTTGGGACAGGGATCGCAACACTGAAGCTTTCTTT. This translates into CASSPWDRDRNTEAFF.